Described below is a single T cell receptor (beta chain) sequence and its context. Germline CDR1 is MDHEN and CDR2 is SYDVKM. Trimming left V 10 bases short and J 3 bases short, with 13 bases between. The CDR3 contains 12 residues. The controls, all healthy donors, were matched for age and sex. The RNA, about 0.5 to 1 ug, was put through reverse transcription using random hexamers. Amplification of TCR beta CDR3 used immunoSEQ multiplex PCR across 54 Vbeta and 13 Jbeta. TCRdb reprocessed the immunoSEQ multiplex PCR reads with MiXCR, giving one entry per CDR3 protein. The sample yields 150,000 to 200,000 distinct CDR3 sequences, just under 95% seen once. This sample stems from a study of CD8 T cells in Susac syndrome.

The source is a human donor in good health. The sequencing sample was made of CD4+ T cells from PBMCs. The rearrangement joins TRBV28 to TRBJ2-7; tentatively, D is TRBD1 (6 bases). CDR3 in amino acids: CAINAGVYEQYF. The CDR3 DNA reads as TGTGCCATTAACGCAGGGGTCTACGAGCAGTACTTC.